This record covers a single T cell receptor beta chain. Its antigen is as yet unknown. The method was immunoSEQ multiplex PCR; TCRdb's version includes in-frame clones alone and lacks a portion of them. The sample carries some 300,000 clones, 86% recorded once. This sample was included in a study of Ad26.COV2.S vaccination and SARS-CoV-2 variants. Per germline, CDR1 SGHRS and CDR2 YFSETQ. V was trimmed by 5 bases and J by 5 bases, leaving 31 bases between them. The CDR3 runs 19 residues. Overall study results and limits: Analytic work on TCR breadth and depth might have understated the full extent of total T cell responses.

The sample's treatment: roughly 20 received Ad26.COV2.S at low or high dose, single or two shots; 5 received placebo; per-sample allocation not given. Sampling took place 63 days after the first vaccine or placebo injection. An Ad26 vector expressing Wuhan-strain SARS-CoV-2 spike served as the vaccine. This clonotype originated in a person between 18 and 65 years old who received the Ad26.COV2.S COVID-19 vaccine or a placebo. Sequences were derived from peripheral blood, sampled in a trial of Ad26.COV2.S vaccine versus placebo. The V gene is TRBV5-1, the J gene TRBJ2-5; the D is unclear. In DNA form, the CDR3 reads TGCGCCAGCAGAAACAAGGTCGAAGGTGGGCTCTCCGTCCGGGAGACCCAGTACTTC. This encodes CASRNKVEGGLSVRETQYF.